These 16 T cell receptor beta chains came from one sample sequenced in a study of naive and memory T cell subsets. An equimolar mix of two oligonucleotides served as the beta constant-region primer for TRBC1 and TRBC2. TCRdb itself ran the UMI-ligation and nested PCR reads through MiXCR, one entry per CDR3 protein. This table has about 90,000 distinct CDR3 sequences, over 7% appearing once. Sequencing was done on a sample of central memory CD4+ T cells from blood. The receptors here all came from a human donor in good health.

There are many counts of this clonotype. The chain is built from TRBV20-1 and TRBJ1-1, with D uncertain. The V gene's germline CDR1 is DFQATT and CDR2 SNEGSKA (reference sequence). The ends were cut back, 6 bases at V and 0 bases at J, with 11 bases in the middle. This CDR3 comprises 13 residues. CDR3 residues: CSAPRTMNTEAFF. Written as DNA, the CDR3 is TGCAGTGCGCCTCGAACCATGAACACTGAAGCTTTCTTT.

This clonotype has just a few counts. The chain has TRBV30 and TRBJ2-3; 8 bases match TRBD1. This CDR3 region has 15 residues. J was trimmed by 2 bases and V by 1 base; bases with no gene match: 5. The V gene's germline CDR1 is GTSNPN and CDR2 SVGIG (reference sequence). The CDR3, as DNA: TGTGCCTGGAGTGCGACAGGGGTTACCACAGATACGCAGTATTTT. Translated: CAWSATGVTTDTQYF.

Written as DNA, the CDR3 is TGTGCCAGCAGTGAACTAGGGTACACCGGGGAGCTGTTTTTT. Residues: CASSELGYTGELFF. The V call is TRBV2, the J call TRBJ2-2; no firm D call. The germline CDR1 and CDR2 sequences are SNHLY and FYNNEI. The CDR3 is made up of 14 amino acids. Trimming removed 2 bases from V and 3 bases from J, with 7 bases in between.

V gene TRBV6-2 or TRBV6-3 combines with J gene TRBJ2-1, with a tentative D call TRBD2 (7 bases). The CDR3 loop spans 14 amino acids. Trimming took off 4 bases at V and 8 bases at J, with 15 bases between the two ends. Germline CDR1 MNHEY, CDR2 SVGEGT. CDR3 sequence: CASSSQGGGDEQFF. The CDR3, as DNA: TGTGCCAGCAGTTCGCAGGGAGGGGGGGATGAGCAGTTCTTC.

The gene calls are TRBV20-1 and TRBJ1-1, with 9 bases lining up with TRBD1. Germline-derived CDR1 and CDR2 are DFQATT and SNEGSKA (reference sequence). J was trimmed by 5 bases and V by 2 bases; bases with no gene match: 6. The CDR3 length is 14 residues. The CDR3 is CSARKSGTGTEAFF. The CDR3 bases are TGCAGTGCTAGAAAGTCCGGGACAGGGACTGAAGCTTTCTTT.

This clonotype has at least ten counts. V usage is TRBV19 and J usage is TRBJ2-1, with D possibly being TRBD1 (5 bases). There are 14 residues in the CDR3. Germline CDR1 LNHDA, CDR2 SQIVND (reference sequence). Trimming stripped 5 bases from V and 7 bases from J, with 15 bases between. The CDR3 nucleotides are TGTGCCAGTAGTCCGAGACGGAAGGGGAATGAGCAGTTCTTC. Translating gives CASSPRRKGNEQFF.

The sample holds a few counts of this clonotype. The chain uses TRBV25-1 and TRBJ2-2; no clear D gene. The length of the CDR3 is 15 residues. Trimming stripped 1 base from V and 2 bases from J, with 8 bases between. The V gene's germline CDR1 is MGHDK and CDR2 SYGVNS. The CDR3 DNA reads TGTGCCAGCAGTGAATGGACCGACAACACCGGGGAGCTGTTTTTT. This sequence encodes CASSEWTDNTGELFF.

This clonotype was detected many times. The CDR3 reads CASSFGTGDTEAFF. CDR3 in DNA: TGTGCCAGCAGTTTCGGGACAGGGGACACTGAAGCTTTCTTT. This chain links TRBV6-5 with TRBJ1-1; 10 nucleotides line up with TRBD1. Germline loops: CDR1 MNHEY, CDR2 SVGAGI. V dropped 4 bases and J dropped 3; count of bases not matched to a gene: 2. This CDR3 contains 14 residues.

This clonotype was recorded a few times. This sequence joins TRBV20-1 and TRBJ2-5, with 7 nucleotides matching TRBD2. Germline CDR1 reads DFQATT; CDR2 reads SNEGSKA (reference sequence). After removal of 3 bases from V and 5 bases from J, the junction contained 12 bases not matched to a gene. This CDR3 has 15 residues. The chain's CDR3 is CSASPGGGTGETQYF. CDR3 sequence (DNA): TGCAGTGCTAGTCCCGGCGGGGGAACCGGCGAGACCCAGTACTTC.

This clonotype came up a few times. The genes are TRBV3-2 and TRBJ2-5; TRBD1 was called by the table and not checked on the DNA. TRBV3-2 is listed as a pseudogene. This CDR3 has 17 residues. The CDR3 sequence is CASSQTPRGTPEKTQYF. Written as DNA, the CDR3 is TGTGCCAGCAGCCAAACCCCCCGTGGGACCCCCGAAAAGACCCAGTACTTC.

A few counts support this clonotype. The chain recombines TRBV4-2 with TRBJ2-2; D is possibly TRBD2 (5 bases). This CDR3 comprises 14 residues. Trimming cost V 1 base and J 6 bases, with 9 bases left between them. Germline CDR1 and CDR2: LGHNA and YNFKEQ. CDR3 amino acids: CASSQVGNAGELFF. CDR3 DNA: TGTGCCAGCAGCCAAGTCGGGAATGCCGGGGAGCTGTTTTTT.

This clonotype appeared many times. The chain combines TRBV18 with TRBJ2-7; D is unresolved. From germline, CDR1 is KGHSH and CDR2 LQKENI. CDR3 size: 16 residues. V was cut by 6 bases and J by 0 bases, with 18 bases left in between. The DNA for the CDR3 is TGTGCCAGCTCTCATGGGGTCCCCTCGAGCTCCTACGAGCAGTACTTC. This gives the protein CASSHGVPSSSYEQYF. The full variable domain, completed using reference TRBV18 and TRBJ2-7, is NAGVMQNPRHLVRRRGQEARLRCSPMKGHSHVYWYRQLPEEGLKFMVYLQKENIIDESGMPKERFSAEFPKEGPSILRIQQVVRGDSAAYFCASSHGVPSSSYEQYFGPGTRLTVT.

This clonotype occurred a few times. CDR3 bases: TGCGCCAGCAGCCAAGAGCAGGGATGGTCGACAGATACGCAGTATTTT. Its protein is CASSQEQGWSTDTQYF. The chain has TRBV4-3 and TRBJ2-3; perhaps TRBD1 as D (5 bases). V lost 0 bases to trimming and J lost 3 bases, with 13 bases between them. There are 16 residues in the CDR3. CDR1 and CDR2 from the germline V gene are LGHNA and YSLEER.

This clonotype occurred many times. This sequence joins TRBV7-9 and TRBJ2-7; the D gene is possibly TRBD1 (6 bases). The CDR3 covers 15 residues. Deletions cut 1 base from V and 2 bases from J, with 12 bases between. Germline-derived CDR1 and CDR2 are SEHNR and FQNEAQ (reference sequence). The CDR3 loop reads CASSLVAGAPYEQYF. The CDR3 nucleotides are TGTGCCAGCAGCTTAGTCGCAGGGGCCCCCTACGAGCAGTACTTC.

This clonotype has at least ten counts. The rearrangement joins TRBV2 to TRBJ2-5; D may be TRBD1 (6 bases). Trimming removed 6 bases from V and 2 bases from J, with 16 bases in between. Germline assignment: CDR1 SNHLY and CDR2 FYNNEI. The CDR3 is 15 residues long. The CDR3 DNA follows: TGTGCCAGCAGGAAGAGACAGACAGGTCAAGAGACCCAGTACTTC. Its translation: CASRKRQTGQETQYF.

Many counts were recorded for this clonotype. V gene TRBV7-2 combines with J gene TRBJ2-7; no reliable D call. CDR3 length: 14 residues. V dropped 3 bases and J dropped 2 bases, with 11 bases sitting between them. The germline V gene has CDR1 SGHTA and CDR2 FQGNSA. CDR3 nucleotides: TGTGCCAGCAGCTTTCGTTACTCGGCCTACGAGCAGTACTTC. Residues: CASSFRYSAYEQYF.